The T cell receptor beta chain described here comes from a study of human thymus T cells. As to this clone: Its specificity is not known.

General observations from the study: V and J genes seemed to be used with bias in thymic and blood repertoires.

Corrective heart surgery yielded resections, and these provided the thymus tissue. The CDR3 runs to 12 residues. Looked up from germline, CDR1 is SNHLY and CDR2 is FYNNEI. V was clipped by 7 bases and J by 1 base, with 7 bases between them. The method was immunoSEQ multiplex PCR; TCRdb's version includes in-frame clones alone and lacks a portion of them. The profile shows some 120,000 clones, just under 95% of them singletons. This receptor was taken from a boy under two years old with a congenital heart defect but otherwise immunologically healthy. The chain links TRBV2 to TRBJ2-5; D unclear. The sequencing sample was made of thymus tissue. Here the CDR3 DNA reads TGTGCCAGCATGGACCCCCAAGAGACCCAGTACTTC. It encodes CASMDPQETQYF.